A single T cell receptor beta chain is shown here with its context. This CDR3 is built from 20 residues. TCR beta cDNA was made by 5'RACE template switching with UMIs. TCRdb re-called the 5' RACE reads and shows each CDR3 protein once, DNA omitted. In all, the sample yields approximately 380,000 distinct CDR3 sequences. This specimen belongs to a study of T cells expressing NK-cell markers. Study information: Repertoire data for TCR beta were derived from sorted T cells (CD3+CD56+NKG2C+, CD3+CD56+NKG2C- and CD3+CD56-NKG2C+). Serological testing identified seven of the eight sequenced donors as HCMV-seropositive and one as seronegative.

Sequencing was done on a sample of blood T cells: a sorted CD56 or NKG2C T cell subset, CD4+ or CD8+ T cells, or bulk PBMC T cells (not recorded which). This TCR came from a man aged 18 to 69 in good health. This chain uses TRBV12-3 or TRBV12-4 with TRBJ2-3; TCRdb's assignment of TRBD2 cannot be checked, as there is no DNA. The CDR3 sequence: CASRNTGTSGGPISTDTQYF.